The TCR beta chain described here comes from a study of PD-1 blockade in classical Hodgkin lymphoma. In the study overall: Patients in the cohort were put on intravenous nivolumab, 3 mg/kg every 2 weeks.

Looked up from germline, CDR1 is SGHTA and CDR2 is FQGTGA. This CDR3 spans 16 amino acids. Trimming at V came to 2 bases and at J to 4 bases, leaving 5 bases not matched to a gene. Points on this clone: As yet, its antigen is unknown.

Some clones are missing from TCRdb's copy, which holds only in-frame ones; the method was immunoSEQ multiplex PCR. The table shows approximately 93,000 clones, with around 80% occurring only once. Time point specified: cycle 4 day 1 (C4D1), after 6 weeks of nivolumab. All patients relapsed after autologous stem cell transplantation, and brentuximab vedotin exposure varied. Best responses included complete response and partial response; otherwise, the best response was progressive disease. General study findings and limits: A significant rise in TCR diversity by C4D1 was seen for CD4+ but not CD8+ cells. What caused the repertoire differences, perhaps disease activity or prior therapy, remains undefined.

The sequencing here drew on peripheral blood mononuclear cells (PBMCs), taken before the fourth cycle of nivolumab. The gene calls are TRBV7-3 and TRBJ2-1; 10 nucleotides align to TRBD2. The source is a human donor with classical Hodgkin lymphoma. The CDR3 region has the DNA TGTGCCAGCAGCTTACTAGCGGGGGCTGGATACAATGAGCAGTTCTTC. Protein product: CASSLLAGAGYNEQFF.